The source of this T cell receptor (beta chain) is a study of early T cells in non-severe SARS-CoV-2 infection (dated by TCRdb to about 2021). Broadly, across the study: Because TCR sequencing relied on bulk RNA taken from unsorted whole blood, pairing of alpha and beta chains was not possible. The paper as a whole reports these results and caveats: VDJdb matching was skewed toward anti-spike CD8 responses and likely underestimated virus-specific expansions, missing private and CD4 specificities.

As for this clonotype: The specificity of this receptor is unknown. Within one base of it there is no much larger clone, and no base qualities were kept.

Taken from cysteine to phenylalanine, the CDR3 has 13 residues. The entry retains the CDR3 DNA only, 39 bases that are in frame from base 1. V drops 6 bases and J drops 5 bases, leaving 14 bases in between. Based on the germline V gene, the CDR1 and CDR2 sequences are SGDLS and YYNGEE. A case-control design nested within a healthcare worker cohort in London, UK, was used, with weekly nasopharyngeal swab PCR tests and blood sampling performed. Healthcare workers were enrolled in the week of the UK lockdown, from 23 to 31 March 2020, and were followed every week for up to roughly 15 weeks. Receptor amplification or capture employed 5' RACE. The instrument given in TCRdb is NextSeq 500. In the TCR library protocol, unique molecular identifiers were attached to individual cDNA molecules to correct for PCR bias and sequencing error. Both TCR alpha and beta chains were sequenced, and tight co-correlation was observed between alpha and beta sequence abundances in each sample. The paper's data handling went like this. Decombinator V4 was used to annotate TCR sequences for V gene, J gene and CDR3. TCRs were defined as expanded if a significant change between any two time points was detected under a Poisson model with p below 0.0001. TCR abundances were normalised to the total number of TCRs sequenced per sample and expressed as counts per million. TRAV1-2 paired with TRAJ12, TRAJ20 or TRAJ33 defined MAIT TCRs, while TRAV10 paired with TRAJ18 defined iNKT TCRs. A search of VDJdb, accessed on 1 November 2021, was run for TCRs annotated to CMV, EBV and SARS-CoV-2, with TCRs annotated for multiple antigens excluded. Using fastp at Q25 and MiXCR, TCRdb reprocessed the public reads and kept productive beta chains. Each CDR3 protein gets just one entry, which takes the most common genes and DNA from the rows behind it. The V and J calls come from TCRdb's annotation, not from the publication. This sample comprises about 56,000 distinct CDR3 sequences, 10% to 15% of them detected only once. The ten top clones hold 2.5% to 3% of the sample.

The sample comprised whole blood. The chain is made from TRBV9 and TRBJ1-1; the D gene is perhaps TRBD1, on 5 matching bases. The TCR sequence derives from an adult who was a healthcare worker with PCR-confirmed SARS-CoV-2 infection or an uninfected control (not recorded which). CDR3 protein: CASTRGADTEAFF. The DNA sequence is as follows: TGTGCCAGCACCCGGGGCGCAGATACTGAAGCTTTCTTT.